The clone carrying this T cell receptor (beta chain) was seen a few times. Its antigen remains unknown. Using immunoSEQ multiplex PCR, the repertoire was profiled, and TCRdb retains in-frame clones only, with some absent. The repertoire holds about 48,000 clones, with 77% as singletons. The entry originates in a study of T cells in localized non-small cell lung cancer. Study outcomes and limitations: In adjacent lung, a median about 52 of the top 100 tumor clones were found.

Germline lookup yields CDR1 GTSNPN and CDR2 SVGIG (reference sequence). Losses at the gene ends were 1 base for V and 7 bases for J; bases not matched to a gene: 2. The CDR3 consists of 14 residues. This receptor was identified in a man aged 35-75 years with stage I squamous cell lung carcinoma. The starting material was peripheral blood, obtained before any cancer treatment. This chain links TRBV30 with TRBJ2-1, with TRBD2 identical over 12 bases. In DNA, the CDR3 is TGTGCCTGGAGTGCTAGCGGGGGGGCTAATGAGCAGTTCTTC. This codes for CAWSASGGANEQFF.